A selection of T cell receptor beta chains follows, all from one sample in a study of cytomegalovirus exposure and HLA in healthy donors. The method was immunoSEQ multiplex PCR; TCRdb's version includes in-frame clones alone and lacks a portion of them. The sample records about 110,000 clones, 60% to 75% being singletons. Sequenced input: PBMCs. These TCRs come from a man aged 30-40 years in good health and CMV-seronegative. CDR3s include the opening cysteine and the closing phenylalanine or tryptophan. Each record gives: D gene, J gene, clone size, V gene, CDR3 protein, CDR3 DNA. A D gene is named only where the DNA matches it firmly. Some rows have no size entry. The others give once, few or many, or a class for an expanded clone.

D gene: -; J gene: TRBJ2-7; clone size: -; V gene: TRBV9; CDR3 protein: CASSVGPAGGDEQYF; CDR3 DNA: TGTGCCAGCAGCGTAGGTCCCGCCGGCGGAGACGAGCAGTACTTC
D gene: -; J gene: TRBJ2-7; clone size: few; V gene: TRBV5-1; CDR3 protein: CASSRDNYEQYF; CDR3 DNA: TGCGCCAGCAGCCGGGACAACTACGAGCAGTACTTC
D gene: -; J gene: TRBJ1-6; clone size: once; V gene: TRBV18; CDR3 protein: CASSPPKRERGNSPLHF; CDR3 DNA: TGTGCCAGCTCACCACCCAAAAGGGAAAGGGGTAATTCACCCCTCCACTTT
D gene: -; J gene: TRBJ1-3; clone size: -; V gene: TRBV6-1; CDR3 protein: CASRRSGSGNTIYF; CDR3 DNA: TGTGCCAGCCGTCGGAGCGGCAGCGGAAACACCATATATTTT
D gene: -; J gene: TRBJ1-1; clone size: once; V gene: TRBV28; CDR3 protein: CASSPYSRQGRLEAFF; CDR3 DNA: TGTGCCAGCAGTCCATATAGTAGGCAGGGGCGCCTCGAAGCTTTCTTT
D gene: -; J gene: TRBJ2-3; clone size: few; V gene: TRBV30; CDR3 protein: CAWSATTPDTQYF; CDR3 DNA: TGTGCCTGGAGTGCGACTACTCCAGATACGCAGTATTTT
D gene: -; J gene: TRBJ2-2; clone size: -; V gene: TRBV11-2; CDR3 protein: CASSHQGGELFF; CDR3 DNA: TGTGCCAGCAGCCATCAGGGGGGGGAGCTGTTTTTT
D gene: TRBD1; J gene: TRBJ1-5; clone size: -; V gene: TRBV19; CDR3 protein: CASSPRDRGNSNQPQHF; CDR3 DNA: TGTGCCAGTAGCCCTCGGGACAGGGGCAACAGCAATCAGCCCCAGCATTTT
D gene: TRBD1; J gene: TRBJ2-7; clone size: -; V gene: TRBV6-5; CDR3 protein: CASSYRQGVYEQYF; CDR3 DNA: TGTGCCAGCAGTTACCGTCAGGGGGTCTACGAGCAGTACTTC
D gene: -; J gene: TRBJ1-3; clone size: -; V gene: TRBV7-8; CDR3 protein: CASSSTGRRADTIYF; CDR3 DNA: TGTGCCAGCAGCAGTACAGGGCGGCGGGCTGACACCATATATTTT
D gene: -; J gene: TRBJ2-1; clone size: -; V gene: TRBV18; CDR3 protein: CASSGSGGYGHEQFF; CDR3 DNA: TGTGCCAGCTCGGGGTCAGGGGGGTACGGCCATGAGCAGTTCTTC
D gene: TRBD1; J gene: TRBJ1-5; clone size: -; V gene: TRBV2; CDR3 protein: CASTQGGFYQPQHF; CDR3 DNA: TGTGCCAGCACCCAAGGGGGCTTCTATCAGCCCCAGCATTTT
D gene: TRBD1; J gene: TRBJ2-7; clone size: -; V gene: TRBV9; CDR3 protein: CASSGRQGPYEQYF; CDR3 DNA: TGTGCCAGCAGCGGCCGACAGGGCCCCTACGAGCAGTACTTC
D gene: TRBD1; J gene: TRBJ2-1; clone size: -; V gene: TRBV5-1; CDR3 protein: CASSPGQGAYNEQFF; CDR3 DNA: TGCGCCAGCAGCCCAGGACAGGGGGCTTACAATGAGCAGTTCTTC
D gene: TRBD1; J gene: TRBJ2-1; clone size: few; V gene: TRBV5-1; CDR3 protein: CASSLGDSYNEQFF; CDR3 DNA: TGCGCCAGCAGCTTGGGGGACAGCTACAATGAGCAGTTCTTC
D gene: -; J gene: TRBJ1-3; clone size: few; V gene: TRBV19; CDR3 protein: CASRRGFSGNTIYF; CDR3 DNA: TGTGCCAGTCGGAGGGGATTCTCTGGAAACACCATATATTTT
D gene: -; J gene: TRBJ1-1; clone size: -; V gene: TRBV19; CDR3 protein: CASSRRRGQSGTEAFF; CDR3 DNA: TGTGCCAGTAGTAGAAGACGAGGGCAGTCGGGCACTGAAGCTTTCTTT
D gene: TRBD2; J gene: TRBJ2-2; clone size: -; V gene: TRBV2; CDR3 protein: CASTGTSGGAGTGELFF; CDR3 DNA: TGTGCCAGCACCGGGACTAGCGGGGGGGCCGGAACCGGGGAGCTGTTTTTT
D gene: TRBD1; J gene: TRBJ1-4; clone size: -; V gene: TRBV10-3; CDR3 protein: CAITDRPNEKLFF; CDR3 DNA: TGTGCCATCACGGACAGGCCTAATGAAAAACTGTTTTTT
D gene: -; J gene: TRBJ1-6; clone size: once; V gene: TRBV5-1; CDR3 protein: CASREQGSENSPLHF; CDR3 DNA: TGCGCCAGCAGAGAGCAGGGTTCGGAGAATTCACCCCTCCACTTT
D gene: -; J gene: TRBJ2-1; clone size: -; V gene: TRBV30; CDR3 protein: CAWSVWGTGPYNEQFF; CDR3 DNA: TGTGCCTGGAGTGTTTGGGGTACAGGCCCCTACAATGAGCAGTTCTTC
D gene: -; J gene: TRBJ1-2; clone size: -; V gene: TRBV28; CDR3 protein: CASSLSRPPNYGYTF; CDR3 DNA: TGTGCCAGCAGTTTAAGCAGGCCACCGAACTATGGCTACACCTTC
D gene: TRBD1; J gene: TRBJ2-2; clone size: -; V gene: TRBV5-1; CDR3 protein: CASSFGQGGNTGELFF; CDR3 DNA: TGCGCCAGCAGCTTTGGACAGGGGGGGAACACCGGGGAGCTGTTTTTT
D gene: -; J gene: TRBJ1-1; clone size: few; V gene: TRBV2; CDR3 protein: CASSGIGSKDTEAFF; CDR3 DNA: TGTGCCAGCTCGGGGATTGGGTCTAAGGACACTGAAGCTTTCTTT
D gene: TRBD1; J gene: TRBJ1-2; clone size: -; V gene: TRBV6-1; CDR3 protein: CASSDRDRQGGYTF; CDR3 DNA: TGTGCCAGCAGTGATAGGGACAGGCAAGGTGGCTACACCTTC
D gene: TRBD2; J gene: TRBJ2-2; clone size: once; V gene: TRBV30; CDR3 protein: CAWSVLAGSGGELFF; CDR3 DNA: TGTGCCTGGAGTGTACTAGCGGGGTCGGGCGGGGAGCTGTTTTTT
D gene: TRBD2; J gene: TRBJ2-1; clone size: -; V gene: TRBV13; CDR3 protein: CASRLTSGGLNEQFF; CDR3 DNA: TGTGCCAGCAGGTTAACTAGCGGGGGACTAAATGAGCAGTTCTTC
D gene: -; J gene: TRBJ1-5; clone size: once; V gene: TRBV9; CDR3 protein: CASSVGQGNQPQHF; CDR3 DNA: TGTGCCAGCAGCGTAGGGCAGGGGAATCAGCCCCAGCATTTT
D gene: TRBD1; J gene: TRBJ1-1; clone size: few; V gene: TRBV30; CDR3 protein: CAWRGTGGQNTEAFF; CDR3 DNA: TGTGCCTGGCGCGGGACAGGGGGTCAGAACACTGAAGCTTTCTTT
D gene: TRBD2; J gene: TRBJ2-1; clone size: -; V gene: TRBV30; CDR3 protein: CAWSVLTSGITYNEQFF; CDR3 DNA: TGTGCCTGGAGTGTTTTGACTAGCGGGATAACCTACAATGAGCAGTTCTTC
D gene: TRBD1; J gene: TRBJ2-7; clone size: -; V gene: TRBV30; CDR3 protein: CASGTGLSYEQYF; CDR3 DNA: TGTGCCTCCGGGACAGGCCTCTCCTACGAGCAGTACTTC
D gene: TRBD1; J gene: TRBJ2-7; clone size: once; V gene: TRBV7-9; CDR3 protein: CASSGDQTGWHEQYF; CDR3 DNA: TGTGCCAGCAGCGGGGATCAGACAGGGTGGCACGAGCAGTACTTC
D gene: TRBD1; J gene: TRBJ2-2; clone size: -; V gene: TRBV19; CDR3 protein: CASRPGTGVTGELFF; CDR3 DNA: TGTGCCAGTAGACCCGGGACAGGGGTAACCGGGGAGCTGTTTTTT
D gene: -; J gene: TRBJ2-2; clone size: -; V gene: TRBV9; CDR3 protein: CASSVGKAGNTGELFF; CDR3 DNA: TGTGCCAGCAGCGTAGGGAAAGCGGGGAACACCGGGGAGCTGTTTTTT
D gene: -; J gene: TRBJ2-5; clone size: -; V gene: TRBV29-1; CDR3 protein: CSVEDRQGQETQYF; CDR3 DNA: TGCAGCGTTGAAGATAGGCAGGGTCAAGAGACCCAGTACTTC
D gene: -; J gene: TRBJ2-1; clone size: -; V gene: TRBV9; CDR3 protein: CASSVVLGSEQFF; CDR3 DNA: TGTGCCAGCAGCGTAGTTTTAGGGAGTGAGCAGTTCTTC
D gene: TRBD2; J gene: TRBJ2-1; clone size: -; V gene: TRBV7-9; CDR3 protein: CASRPEASGRAFEQFF; CDR3 DNA: TGTGCCAGCAGACCAGAGGCTAGCGGGAGGGCATTTGAGCAGTTCTTC
D gene: -; J gene: TRBJ1-5; clone size: few; V gene: TRBV19; CDR3 protein: CASSISQGTVKYSNQPQHF; CDR3 DNA: TGTGCCAGTAGTATTTCCCAGGGAACCGTCAAATATAGCAATCAGCCCCAGCATTTT
D gene: TRBD1; J gene: TRBJ2-7; clone size: -; V gene: TRBV7-9; CDR3 protein: CASSPRWTGDEQYF; CDR3 DNA: TGTGCCAGCAGCCCCCGATGGACAGGGGACGAGCAGTACTTC
D gene: -; J gene: TRBJ1-4; clone size: -; V gene: TRBV6-5; CDR3 protein: CASSTQGREEEKLFF; CDR3 DNA: TGTGCCAGCAGTACCCAAGGGAGGGAGGAGGAAAAACTGTTTTTT
D gene: -; J gene: TRBJ2-7; clone size: -; V gene: TRBV6-5; CDR3 protein: CASRPRGTNYEQYF; CDR3 DNA: TGTGCCAGCAGGCCCCGTGGGACAAACTACGAGCAGTACTTC
D gene: TRBD1; J gene: TRBJ2-2; clone size: -; V gene: TRBV5-1; CDR3 protein: CASSLEGTGVPGELFF; CDR3 DNA: TGCGCCAGCAGCTTGGAAGGGACAGGGGTTCCCGGGGAGCTGTTTTTT
D gene: TRBD2; J gene: TRBJ2-4; clone size: -; V gene: TRBV7-3; CDR3 protein: CASSPNAGDLAKNIQYF; CDR3 DNA: TGTGCCAGCAGCCCCAACGCGGGGGACCTAGCCAAAAACATTCAGTACTTC
D gene: -; J gene: TRBJ2-3; clone size: few; V gene: TRBV7-7; CDR3 protein: CASSLSPGSDTQYF; CDR3 DNA: TGTGCCAGCAGCTTGAGCCCGGGGTCAGATACGCAGTATTTT